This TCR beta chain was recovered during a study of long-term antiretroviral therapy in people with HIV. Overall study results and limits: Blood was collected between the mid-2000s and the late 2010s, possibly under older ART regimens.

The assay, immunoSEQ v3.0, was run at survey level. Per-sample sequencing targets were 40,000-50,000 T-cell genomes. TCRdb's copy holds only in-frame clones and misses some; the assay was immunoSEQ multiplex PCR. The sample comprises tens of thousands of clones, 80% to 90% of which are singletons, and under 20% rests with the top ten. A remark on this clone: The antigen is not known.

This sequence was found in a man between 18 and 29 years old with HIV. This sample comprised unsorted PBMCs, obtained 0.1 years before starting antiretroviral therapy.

The CDR3 DNA follows: TGTGCCAGCAACGAACAGGGCTCTGGAAACACCATATATTTT. It is translated as CASNEQGSGNTIYF. The V call is TRBV2, the J call TRBJ1-3; maybe TRBD1 (6 bases). The germline CDR1 and CDR2 sequences are SNHLY and FYNNEI. This CDR3 comprises 14 residues. V lost 7 bases and J 0 bases, leaving 10 bases between the germline ends.